Listed below are T cell receptor beta chains from one sample, sequenced in a study of regulatory T cells in long-lasting Graves disease. TCRdb redid the calling of the multiplex PCR reads with MiXCR, one entry per CDR3 protein. The sample records a few hundred thousand distinct CDR3 sequences, approximately 16% being singletons. The sample also formed part of further work on T cells in Graves' hyperthyroidism and ophthalmopathy.

Source: peripheral blood mononuclear cells (PBMCs), taken at new diagnosis, from a patient treated with antithyroid drugs. All receptors come from a woman between 40 and 55 years old with Graves disease. Each CDR3 is given with its conserved first and last residue. The D gene is left open where the match is weak. Clone size is given for some rows only: seen once, a few or many times, or a class if the clone is expanded.

>-|TRBV9|TRBJ2-2|-
CASSVGRANTGELFF
TGTGCCAGCAGCGTAGGACGGGCGAACACCGGGGAGCTGTTTTTT
>-|TRBV14|TRBJ2-6|-
CASSSLSVRFSGANVLTF
TGTGCCAGCAGCTCGCTTAGCGTTCGATTCTCTGGGGCCAACGTCCTGACTTTC
>-|TRBV20-1|TRBJ2-7|few
CSASIPAVYEQYF
TGCAGTGCTAGTATACCAGCAGTCTACGAGCAGTACTTC
>TRBD1|TRBV28|TRBJ2-7|many
CASSLRDRGGGYEQYF
TGTGCCAGCAGTTTACGGGACAGGGGAGGGGGATACGAGCAGTACTTC
>-|TRBV19|TRBJ1-1|many
CASSIREGNTEAFF
TGTGCCAGTAGTATCCGGGAGGGGAACACTGAAGCTTTCTTT
>-|TRBV11-3|TRBJ2-1|many
CASSFGLNEQFF
TGTGCCAGCAGCTTCGGCCTGAATGAGCAGTTCTTC
>-|TRBV29-1|TRBJ1-5|few
CSVAGGHQPQHF
TGCAGCGTTGCCGGGGGGCATCAGCCCCAGCATTTT
>TRBD1|TRBV6-2/TRBV6-3|TRBJ2-4|many
CASSYSGGRDIQYF
TGTGCCAGCAGTTACTCAGGGGGCAGGGACATTCAGTACTTC
>-|TRBV4-1|TRBJ2-5|many
CASSQEDSGDSQETQYF
TGCGCCAGCAGCCAAGAAGATAGCGGAGATTCTCAAGAGACCCAGTACTTC
>TRBD1|TRBV27|TRBJ1-3|few
CASRSTGFDGNTIYF
TGTGCCAGCAGGTCGACAGGGTTTGATGGAAACACCATATATTTT
>TRBD2|TRBV6-1|TRBJ2-1|few
CASSPTGGLAGHDNEQFF
TGTGCCAGCAGCCCGACGGGAGGCCTAGCGGGTCACGACAATGAGCAGTTCTTC
>-|TRBV7-9|TRBJ2-3|many
CASSRDLASTDTQYF
TGTGCCAGCAGCAGGGACCTGGCCAGCACAGATACGCAGTATTTT
>TRBD1|TRBV29-1|TRBJ1-1|many
CSVGGTGTGGVNTEAFF
TGCAGCGTTGGGGGAACCGGGACAGGCGGCGTGAACACTGAAGCTTTCTTT
>-|TRBV12-3/TRBV12-4|TRBJ2-7|many
CASTPSGGQGEQYF
TGTGCCAGCACCCCGTCCGGGGGGCAGGGCGAGCAGTACTTC
>TRBD2|TRBV19|TRBJ2-1|-
CASSSPGTTFSEQFF
TGTGCCAGTAGTTCCCCCGGGACTACCTTCTCTGAGCAGTTCTTC
>-|TRBV7-2|TRBJ1-3|-
CASSPQGFGNTIYF
TGTGCCAGCAGCCCACAGGGTTTTGGAAACACCATATATTTT
>-|TRBV6-1|TRBJ1-2|once
CASGEGLSWGYTF
TGTGCCAGCGGGGAGGGCTTGTCGTGGGGCTACACCTTC